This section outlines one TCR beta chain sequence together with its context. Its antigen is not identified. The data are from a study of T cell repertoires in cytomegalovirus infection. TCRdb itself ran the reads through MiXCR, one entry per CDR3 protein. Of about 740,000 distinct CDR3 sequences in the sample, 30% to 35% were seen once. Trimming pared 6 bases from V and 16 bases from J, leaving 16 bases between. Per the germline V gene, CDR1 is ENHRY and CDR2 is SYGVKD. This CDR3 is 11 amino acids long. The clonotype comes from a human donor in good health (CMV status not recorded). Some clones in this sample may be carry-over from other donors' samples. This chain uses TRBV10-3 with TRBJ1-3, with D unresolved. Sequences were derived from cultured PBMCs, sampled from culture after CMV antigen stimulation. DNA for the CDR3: TGTGCCATCAGCCCTGGAGGTCTGTGGTATTTT. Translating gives CAISPGGLWYF.